A few counts support the clone carrying this TCR beta chain. What it recognizes is unknown. This sample is drawn from a study of blood T cells in healthy people across ages. Study-wide findings and caveats: Roughly linearly, TCR beta diversity per million T cells fell as age increased. Investigators viewed diversity estimates from one million T cells as underestimates, the study reported.

A J-beta primer mix and a sample-barcoded 5' primer were used in a second PCR of roughly 7 to 12 cycles. A single record per CDR3 protein comes from TCRdb applying MiXCR to the 5' RACE reads. The sample shows some 1.7 million distinct CDR3 sequences, 28% of them seen only once. Donors were systemically healthy Caucasian individuals from Russia aged roughly 6 to 100 years. In each sample, at least 6.5 million PBMCs were isolated. Germline V gene data show CDR1 as WSHSY and CDR2 as SAAADI. There are 16 residues in the CDR3. Trimming removed 0 bases at V and 3 bases at J, with 12 bases between. This sequence was found in a woman under 40 in good health. The sequenced sample consisted of blood. The chain combines TRBV10-2 with TRBJ2-1; D remains unclear. This chain's CDR3 is CASSESNGGDYNEQFF. The CDR3 DNA follows: TGCGCCAGCAGTGAGTCGAACGGCGGAGACTACAATGAGCAGTTCTTC.